The 11 T cell receptor beta chains presented below share a single source sample, sequenced in a study of T cell clonotyping in hematopoietic cell transplantation. Specified time point: recipient sample about 28 days before transplant, after cytoreduction. This table comes from immunoSEQ multiplex PCR, and its TCRdb copy is limited to in-frame clones, with some not included. Of 25,000 to 35,000 clones in the sample, under 95% were seen once. Sequenced here: peripheral blood mononuclear cells, sampled before stem cell transplant. The receptors shown here come from a man aged 50 or older with acute myeloid leukemia. Some clones in this sample may be carry-over from other donors' samples.

The V call is TRBV4-3, the J call TRBJ2-7; D is unclear. V gave up 0 bases and J gave up 4 bases, with 13 bases separating them. The germline V gene encodes CDR1 LGHNA and CDR2 YSLEER. The CDR3 is made up of 15 amino acids. The CDR3 sequence is CASSQDRSQRYEQYF. For the CDR3, the DNA is TGCGCCAGCAGCCAAGATCGTAGCCAAAGGTACGAGCAGTACTTC.

J is TRBJ2-7 and V is TRBV4-2, with 11 bases fitting TRBD1. This CDR3 spans 16 amino acids. CDR1 is LGHNA, CDR2 YNFKEQ, per germline. V lost 4 bases to trimming and J lost 5 bases; unmatched junction nucleotides: 10. CDR3 loop: CASSLNGGTGGDEQYF. Here the CDR3 DNA reads TGTGCCAGCAGCCTGAATGGGGGGACAGGGGGGGACGAGCAGTACTTC.

CDR3 amino acids: CASSWTSGGIDTQYF. The CDR3 coding sequence is TGTGCCAGCAGCTGGACTAGCGGGGGAATAGATACGCAGTATTTT. The chain couples TRBV28 to TRBJ2-3, with TRBD2 identical over 13 bases. Germline V gives CDR1 MDHEN, CDR2 SYDVKM. V was clipped by 6 bases and J by 5 bases; unmatched bases: 5. This CDR3 has 15 amino acids.

The chain recombines TRBV28 with TRBJ1-2; the match to TRBD1 covers 11 bases. The V and J ends lost 5 bases and 3 bases, in that order; junction bases with no gene match: 11. This CDR3 is built from 17 residues. Germline CDR1 reads MDHEN; CDR2 reads SYDVKM. CDR3 coding DNA: TGTGCCAGCAGTACGACCTACGGGACAGGGGGTGACTATGGCTACACCTTC. Amino acid sequence: CASSTTYGTGGDYGYTF.

This clone was observed a single time. V usage is TRBV7-9 and J usage is TRBJ2-1, with 12 positions matching TRBD2. V dropped 5 bases and J dropped 4; count of bases not matched to a gene: 15. The CDR3 spans 19 residues. Germline V CDR1 and CDR2: SEHNR, FQNEAQ (reference sequence). The CDR3 DNA sequence: TGTGCCAGCAGCCCAACTGTGGTGGCTAGCGGGGGGGCTTACAATGAGCAGTTCTTC. Translating gives CASSPTVVASGGAYNEQFF.

Concerning this clone: Other DNA sequences of this sample code for an identical CDR3. The rearrangement joins TRBV29-1 to TRBJ1-1; possibly TRBD1 for D (6 bases). Germline V gene sequence: CDR1 SQVTM, CDR2 ANQGSEA. The V end was cut by 4 bases, the J end by 1 base, with 10 bases between. The CDR3 contains 13 residues. The CDR3 DNA sequence: TGCAGCGTTGCAAGGGGGGGGAACACTGAAGCTTTCTTT. Translation gives CSVARGGNTEAFF. Looking up the rest from reference TRBV29-1 and TRBJ1-1 gives the full variable domain: SAVISQKPSRDICQRGTSLTIQCQVDSQVTMMFWYRQQPGQSLTLIATANQGSEATYESGFVIDKFPISRPNLTFSTLTVSNMSPEDSSIYLCSVARGGNTEAFFGQGTRLTVV.

The table lists this clone with a count of one. J is TRBJ2-5 and V is TRBV5-6; D remains ambiguous. The CDR3 has 14 residues. Looked up from germline, CDR1 is SGHDT and CDR2 is YYEEEE. V was trimmed by 0 bases and J by 2 bases, leaving 8 bases between them. The CDR3 protein is CASSLVAVQETQYF. As DNA, the CDR3 is TGTGCCAGCAGCTTGGTTGCAGTTCAAGAGACCCAGTACTTC.

This chain joins TRBV30 and TRBJ2-1, with 7 nucleotides matching TRBD1. CDR1 is GTSNPN and CDR2 is SVGIG in the germline V gene (reference sequence). This CDR3 contains 15 residues. V was clipped by 5 bases and J by 4 bases; unmatched bases: 11. DNA of the CDR3: TGTGCCTGGGGTGGGGCAGGGGGTAGATACAATGAGCAGTTCTTC. This gives the protein CAWGGAGGRYNEQFF.

V is TRBV29-1 and J is TRBJ2-1, with D possibly called TRBD1 or TRBD2 (5 bases each). This CDR3 has 14 amino acids. Trimming stripped 4 bases from V and 6 bases from J, with 16 bases between. Germline assignment: CDR1 SQVTM and CDR2 ANQGSEA. The CDR3 DNA reads as TGCAGCGTTGTTAGGACTGGGGGTATCAATGAGCAGTTCTTC. Protein product: CSVVRTGGINEQFF.

The chain combines TRBV9 with TRBJ2-3; D uncertain. The CDR3 is 13 amino acids. V shed 3 bases and J shed 5 bases, with 10 bases lying between them. The germline CDR1 and CDR2 sequences are SGDLS and YYNGEE. CDR3 DNA sequence: TGTGCCAGCAGCGCCCCGACGGAAGATACGCAGTATTTT. Residues: CASSAPTEDTQYF.

V gene TRBV6-6 combines with J gene TRBJ1-3, with 10 bases that match TRBD1. V lost 4 bases and J lost 3; bases outside the gene matches: 6. CDR3 size: 16 residues. Germline V gives CDR1 MNHNY, CDR2 SVGAGI (reference sequence). The CDR3 region has the DNA TGTGCCAGCAGTTTCGGGACAGGGGTAATTGGAAACACCATATATTTT. Translation gives CASSFGTGVIGNTIYF.